Listed below are T cell receptor beta chains from one sample, sequenced in a study of blood T cell repertoires in COVID-19. Method: immunoSEQ multiplex PCR; TCRdb's copy keeps in-frame clones and lacks some. The table has roughly 410,000 clones, about nine tenths seen once. Sequencing used peripheral blood. The receptors stem from a middle-aged woman with COVID-19, enrolled during active disease. The CDR3 runs from the conserved cysteine through the conserved F or W. The order of the fields is V gene, D gene, clone size, J gene, CDR3 protein, CDR3 DNA. The D gene is left open where the match is weak. Clone size is given for some rows only: seen once, a few or many times, or a class if the clone is expanded.

TRBV27	.	.	TRBJ2-3	CASSITGYTDTQYF	TGTGCCAGCAGTATAACAGGTTACACAGATACGCAGTATTTT
TRBV27	TRBD1	.	TRBJ1-1	CASSGSTGIMMNTEAFF	TGTGCCAGCAGTGGATCGACAGGGATAATGATGAACACTGAAGCTTTCTTT
TRBV27	TRBD1	.	TRBJ1-5	CASSLGQGFGNQPQHF	TGTGCCAGCAGTTTGGGACAGGGTTTCGGGAATCAGCCCCAGCATTTT
TRBV5-1	TRBD2	.	TRBJ2-1	CASSRPTSGGYNEQFF	TGCGCCAGCAGTCGACCCACTAGCGGGGGCTACAATGAGCAGTTCTTC
TRBV12-3/TRBV12-4	.	.	TRBJ1-1	CASSFAVNTEAFF	TGTGCCAGCAGTTTTGCAGTGAACACTGAAGCTTTCTTT
TRBV29-1	.	.	TRBJ1-1	CSVEIRVGTEAFF	TGCAGCGTTGAGATCAGGGTAGGCACTGAAGCTTTCTTT
TRBV28	.	.	TRBJ1-1	CASSFVGGSGNTEAFF	TGTGCCAGCAGTTTCGTGGGGGGGTCGGGGAACACTGAAGCTTTCTTT
TRBV28	TRBD1	.	TRBJ2-7	CASKGTGYNEQYF	TGTGCCAGCAAGGGGACAGGGTATAACGAGCAGTACTTC
TRBV2	.	.	TRBJ2-7	CASRGGAAGAYYEQYF	TGTGCCAGCAGGGGTGGGGCGGCGGGGGCGTACTACGAGCAGTACTTC
TRBV7-3	.	.	TRBJ2-1	CASSPLAYDEQFF	TGTGCCAGCAGCCCGCTAGCTTACGATGAGCAGTTCTTC
TRBV25-1	.	many	TRBJ2-3	CASSETHTRVYF	TGTGCCAGCAGTGAAACCCACACCCGTGTGTATTTT
TRBV4-1	TRBD2	.	TRBJ2-1	CASSPTSGRAAEQFF	TGCGCCAGCAGCCCGACTAGCGGGAGGGCCGCTGAGCAGTTCTTC
TRBV6-2/TRBV6-3	.	.	TRBJ1-1	CASSRFRDTEAFF	TGTGCCAGCAGTAGATTCCGAGACACTGAAGCTTTCTTT
TRBV7-2	TRBD1	.	TRBJ1-3	CASSWGQGPIYF	TGTGCCAGCAGCTGGGGACAGGGTCCCATATATTTT
TRBV28	.	.	TRBJ2-7	CASTQGGVSSYEQYF	TGTGCCAGCACCCAGGGTGGGGTAAGCTCCTACGAGCAGTACTTC
TRBV5-1	TRBD1	.	TRBJ1-2	CASSLGQGGSNYGYTF	TGCGCCAGCAGCTTGGGTCAGGGGGGATCTAACTATGGCTACACCTTC
TRBV7-2	TRBD1	.	TRBJ1-4	CASSLSGTGGEKLFF	TGTGCCAGCAGCTTATCCGGGACAGGGGGCGAAAAACTGTTTTTT
TRBV12-3/TRBV12-4	.	.	TRBJ1-2	CASSLDCLSGYTF	TGTGCCAGCAGTTTGGACTGTCTAAGTGGCTACACCTTC
TRBV5-1	TRBD1	.	TRBJ2-5	CASGATGEYGTQYF	TGCGCCAGCGGGGCGACAGGGGAGTACGGGACCCAGTACTTC
TRBV5-6	TRBD1	.	TRBJ1-2	CASSLTGQTNYGYTF	TGTGCCAGCAGCTTGACGGGACAGACCAACTATGGCTACACCTTC
TRBV15	.	.	TRBJ2-2	CATSENPLVTWPGELFF	TGTGCCACCAGCGAAAACCCACTAGTCACATGGCCCGGGGAGCTGTTTTTT
TRBV6-5	.	.	TRBJ1-3	CASSSQTGTSGNTIYF	TGTGCCAGCAGTTCACAGACAGGCACCTCTGGAAACACCATATATTTT
TRBV5-1	.	.	TRBJ1-2	CASRVGQNYGYTF	TGCGCCAGCAGGGTCGGACAGAACTATGGCTACACCTTC
TRBV18	TRBD1	.	TRBJ1-5	CASSRTGANQPQHF	TGTGCCAGCTCACGGACAGGGGCCAATCAGCCCCAGCATTTT
TRBV15	.	.	TRBJ1-2	CATSRGGGYGYTF	TGTGCCACCAGCAGAGGTGGAGGGTATGGCTACACCTTC
TRBV19	TRBD1	.	TRBJ1-6	CASSTRPGQSGSPLHF	TGTGCCAGTAGTACCCGTCCGGGACAGTCGGGTTCACCCCTCCACTTT
TRBV24-1	.	.	TRBJ2-5	CATSGAVQETQYF	TGTGCCACCAGTGGGGCCGTCCAAGAGACCCAGTACTTC
TRBV27	.	.	TRBJ2-1	CASSFGRASYNEQFF	TGTGCCAGCAGTTTTGGCAGGGCCTCCTACAATGAGCAGTTCTTC
TRBV28	TRBD1	.	TRBJ2-5	CASRVGTTGGILETQYF	TGTGCCAGCAGAGTGGGAACAACAGGGGGCATTTTGGAGACCCAGTACTTC
TRBV19	.	.	TRBJ1-3	CASSITDRIDTIYF	TGTGCCAGTAGTATCACCGACAGGATCGACACCATATATTTT
TRBV18	TRBD1	.	TRBJ1-1	CASSGQGAFGDTEAFF	TGTGCCAGCTCAGGGCAGGGGGCCTTTGGGGACACTGAAGCTTTCTTT
TRBV6-6	.	few	TRBJ2-1	CASSYSTRRTYNEQFF	TGTGCCAGCAGTTACTCGACTAGAAGGACCTACAATGAGCAGTTCTTC
TRBV20-1	.	once	TRBJ1-4	CSASHSGKNEKLFF	TGCAGTGCTAGTCATTCAGGGAAGAATGAAAAACTGTTTTTT
TRBV3-1/TRBV3-2	.	.	TRBJ1-1	CASSRYGTLNTEAFF	TGTGCCAGCAGCCGATACGGGACACTGAACACTGAAGCTTTCTTT
TRBV5-6	.	.	TRBJ1-1	CASSLVTGSMNTEAFF	TGTGCCAGCAGCTTGGTGACAGGTTCTATGAACACTGAAGCTTTCTTT
TRBV11-3	TRBD1	.	TRBJ1-1	CASSSGGVNTEAFF	TGTGCCAGCAGCTCAGGGGGAGTGAACACTGAAGCTTTCTTT
TRBV30	TRBD2	.	TRBJ2-4	CAWSPLAGGRNIQYF	TGTGCCTGGAGTCCCTTAGCGGGGGGACGAAACATTCAGTACTTC
TRBV11-2	.	once	TRBJ2-2	CASSQSREITGELFF	TGTGCCAGCAGCCAAAGCCGGGAGATCACCGGGGAGCTGTTTTTT
TRBV28	TRBD1	once	TRBJ1-5	CASRTPLTGLHQPQHF	TGTGCCAGCAGAACACCCTTGACAGGGCTGCATCAGCCCCAGCATTTT
TRBV5-1	TRBD1	.	TRBJ2-3	CASSLVGWTGVPDTQYF	TGCGCCAGCAGCTTGGTCGGTTGGACAGGGGTTCCAGATACGCAGTATTTT
TRBV5-6	TRBD1	.	TRBJ1-2	CASSLTPPGGSNYGYTF	TGTGCCAGCAGCTTAACTCCTCCAGGGGGCTCCAACTATGGCTACACCTTC
TRBV18	.	.	TRBJ1-2	CASSPEADFGYTF	TGTGCCAGCTCACCGGAGGCAGACTTTGGCTACACCTTC
TRBV18	TRBD1	.	TRBJ1-4	CASSPPQGVNEKLFF	TGTGCCAGCTCACCACCCCAGGGGGTAAATGAAAAACTGTTTTTT
TRBV7-9	.	.	TRBJ2-3	CASSLVGIGTDTQYF	TGTGCCAGCAGCTTAGTCGGGATTGGCACAGATACGCAGTATTTT
TRBV5-8	TRBD1	.	TRBJ1-5	CASSLGTGGPNQPQHF	TGTGCCAGCAGCTTAGGGACAGGGGGCCCTAATCAGCCCCAGCATTTT